These 21 T cell receptor beta chains were sequenced from one sample in a study of T cell responses to AZD1222 COVID-19 vaccine. Libraries were prepared by immunoSEQ multiplex PCR; TCRdb keeps only in-frame clonotypes and omits some of them. The sample has 150,000 to 200,000 clones, just over 90% seen once. The sample in question was peripheral blood, obtained on day 0 of AZD1222 vaccination. These receptor sequences come from an adult in good health.

This sequence joins TRBV4-1 and TRBJ1-2, with D perhaps matching TRBD1 (5 bases). From germline, CDR1 is MGHRA and CDR2 YSYEKL. With 0 bases removed from V and 4 bases from J, the gap between germline ends came to 12 bases. There are 15 residues in the CDR3. CDR3 in DNA: TGCGCCAGCAGCCAAGATAACGGTGGGACCTATGGCTACACCTTC. Its protein product is CASSQDNGGTYGYTF.

The chain links TRBV27 to TRBJ1-1; 7 positions match TRBD1. CDR1 and CDR2 (germline): MNHEY, SMNVEV (reference sequence). This CDR3 is 19 amino acids long. Trimming removed 5 bases from V and 4 bases from J; junction bases left unmatched: 22. The CDR3 bases are TGTGCCAGCAGTACAGGGGAGGGGAAAGGATTAAGATTGGGCACTGAAGCTTTCTTT. Its protein is CASSTGEGKGLRLGTEAFF.

The CDR3 DNA sequence: TGTGCCAGCAGTGCAACACCGGGACAGGGAACGGGCGCCTACGAGCAGTACTTC. It specifies CASSATPGQGTGAYEQYF. The chain is built from TRBV25-1 and TRBJ2-7, with 9 bases lining up with TRBD1. The CDR3 is 18 amino acids. V lost 4 bases, J lost 2 bases, and 15 bases stayed unmatched. Germline V CDR1 and CDR2: MGHDK, SYGVNS.

Comment on this clone: This same CDR3 is encoded by further DNA sequences in the sample. V and J are TRBV5-1 and TRBJ1-1, with D unresolved. V was shortened by 0 bases and J by 1 base, with 4 bases between the two germline ends. The CDR3 runs 13 residues. Per germline, CDR1 SGHRS and CDR2 YFSETQ. CDR3 nucleotide sequence: TGCGCCAGCAGCTTGGCGGAGAACACTGAAGCTTTCTTT. Translated: CASSLAENTEAFF.

The table lists this clone with a count of one. The V gene is TRBV7-9, the J gene TRBJ2-7; weak D call: TRBD1 (5 bases). The length of the CDR3 is 11 residues. Germline CDR1 SEHNR, CDR2 FQNEAQ (reference sequence). The V end was cut by 7 bases, the J end by 6 bases, with 10 bases between. This CDR3 reads CASKGMGEQYF. The CDR3 DNA reads TGTGCCAGCAAGGGGATGGGCGAGCAGTACTTC. The variable domain in full, with the rest retrieved from reference TRBV7-9 and TRBJ2-7, is DTGVSQNPRHKITKRGQNVTFRCDPISEHNRLYWYRQTLGQGPEFLTYFQNEAQLEKSRLLSDRFSAERPKGSFSTLEIQRTEQGDSAMYLCASKGMGEQYFGPGTRLTVT.

The V gene is TRBV7-9, the J gene TRBJ1-2; 7 positions match TRBD1. The J segment lost 0 bases and the V segment lost 1 base, leaving 8 bases of the junction unmatched. The CDR3 sequence is 17 residues long. In germline, CDR1 is SEHNR, CDR2 FQNEAQ (reference sequence). Here the CDR3 DNA reads TGTGCCAGCAGCTTAGGGGACAGATTCGAGACTAACTATGGCTACACCTTC. Translating it yields CASSLGDRFETNYGYTF.

This chain's CDR3 is CASSLGGTTNQPQHF. In DNA form, the CDR3 reads TGCGCCAGCAGCTTGGGCGGGACAACGAATCAGCCCCAGCATTTT. The V and J genes are TRBV5-1 and TRBJ1-5; perhaps TRBD1 as D (6 bases). Germline assignment: CDR1 SGHRS and CDR2 YFSETQ. The CDR3 runs to 15 residues. V was pared by 0 bases and J by 4 bases, with 11 bases between.

V is TRBV18 and J is TRBJ1-3, with a possible D match to TRBD1 (5 bases). Germline V gene data show CDR1 as KGHSH and CDR2 as LQKENI. Trimming removed 1 base from V and 2 bases from J, with 15 bases in between. The CDR3 length is 17 residues. The CDR3 reads CASSPLSRPRAGNTIYF. The CDR3 nucleotides read TGTGCCAGCTCACCACTCTCCCGTCCCAGGGCTGGAAACACCATATATTTT.

The rearrangement uses TRBV10-2 and TRBJ2-7; tentatively, D is TRBD2 (5 bases). The CDR3 is 12 amino acids. Germline CDR1 reads WSHSY; CDR2 reads SAAADI. V dropped 8 bases and J dropped 6 bases, with 14 bases sitting between them. This CDR3 reads CASGRIGSEQYF. In nucleotides, the CDR3 is TGCGCCAGCGGAAGGATAGGGAGCGAGCAGTACTTC.

The V call is TRBV18, the J call TRBJ2-3, with D maybe TRBD2 (6 bases). CDR1 and CDR2 from the germline V gene are KGHSH and LQKENI. V lost 4 bases, J lost 5 bases, and 13 bases lay in between. The CDR3 has 14 residues. The CDR3 sequence: CASSHREQGDTQYF. In nucleotides, the CDR3 is TGTGCCAGCTCACACCGGGAGCAGGGAGATACGCAGTATTTT.

The V gene is TRBV4-2, the J gene TRBJ1-2; D gene ambiguous. CDR1 is LGHNA, CDR2 YNFKEQ, per germline. Trimming cost V 1 base and J 2 bases, with 8 bases left between them. This CDR3 region has 14 residues. The CDR3 is CASSQVTGNYGYTF. The CDR3, as DNA: TGTGCCAGCAGCCAAGTTACCGGGAACTATGGCTACACCTTC.

This chain connects TRBV21-1 to TRBJ2-1; TRBD2 reflects the table's D call only, with no check against the DNA. TRBV21-1 is a pseudogene segment. The CDR3 loop spans 16 amino acids. CDR3 coding DNA: TGTGCCAGCAGCAAACCCCCAGCACCCTCCGCGGATGAGCAGTTCTTC. It specifies CASSKPPAPSADEQFF.

The rearrangement uses TRBV27 and TRBJ2-7; 13 bases are shared with TRBD2. V lost 6 bases and J lost 4; bases outside the gene matches: 9. Germline lookup yields CDR1 MNHEY and CDR2 SMNVEV (reference sequence). The CDR3 is 16 residues long. Here the CDR3 reads CASSLTSGRAFYEQYF. CDR3 DNA sequence: TGTGCCAGCAGCCTCACTAGCGGGAGGGCCTTTTACGAGCAGTACTTC.

The rearrangement uses TRBV5-1 and TRBJ1-1, with D perhaps TRBD1 (5 bases). The germline V and J ends were trimmed by 2 bases and 0 bases, with 14 bases remaining between them. The CDR3 length is 16 residues. Germline-derived CDR1 and CDR2 are SGHRS and YFSETQ. The CDR3 loop reads CASSLARQGVNTEAFF. The DNA for the CDR3 is TGCGCCAGCAGCTTAGCCCGCCAGGGCGTGAACACTGAAGCTTTCTTT.

V usage is TRBV5-4 and J usage is TRBJ1-2, with D perhaps TRBD1 (6 bases). The CDR3 has 13 residues. The V gene lost 5 bases and the J gene lost 4 bases, with 12 bases spanning the gap. Germline CDR1 SGHNT, CDR2 YYREEE (reference sequence). This CDR3 reads CASRSDRIYGYTF. In DNA, the CDR3 is TGTGCCAGCAGATCGGACAGAATCTATGGCTACACCTTC.

The rearrangement uses TRBV10-3 and TRBJ2-1; tentatively, D is TRBD1 (5 bases). V gave up 9 bases and J gave up 0 bases, with 9 bases separating them. The V gene's germline CDR1 is ENHRY and CDR2 SYGVKD. The CDR3 runs to 13 residues. The CDR3: CAIRQSSYNEQFF. The CDR3 nucleotides are TGTGCCATACGACAGAGCTCCTACAATGAGCAGTTCTTC.

The J gene is TRBJ1-2, the V gene TRBV6-1, with D possibly TRBD1 on 5 matching bases. This CDR3 contains 16 residues. Trimming took 6 bases from V and 0 from J, leaving 17 bases between them. Germline V gene lookup returns CDR1 MNHNS and CDR2 SASEGT. The CDR3 reads CASSERLQASNYGYTF. In nucleotides, the CDR3 is TGTGCCAGCAGCGAACGTCTACAGGCCTCTAACTATGGCTACACCTTC.

The chain carries TRBV5-5 and TRBJ2-7; 12 bases are shared with TRBD2. This CDR3 is built from 15 residues. Germline V gene data show CDR1 as SGHKS and CDR2 as YYEKEE (reference sequence). V trimming: 4 bases; J trimming: 5 bases; junction bases outside the gene matches: 7. The CDR3 here is CASSRPRTSGNEQYF. The CDR3 coding sequence is TGTGCCAGCAGCCGACCCCGGACTAGCGGGAACGAGCAGTACTTC.

V and J are TRBV3-1 (or the pseudogene TRBV3-2) and TRBJ1-2; 9 bases align to TRBD1. Trimming removed 4 bases from V and 4 bases from J; junction bases left unmatched: 16. The CDR3 is 18 amino acids. Germline loops: CDR1 LGHDT, CDR2 YNNKEL (reference sequence). The CDR3 region has the DNA TGTGCCAGCAGCCGAGGGGGACAGGGTCTTCGCACTACCTATGGCTACACCTTC. Translating it yields CASSRGGQGLRTTYGYTF.

V usage is TRBV2 and J usage is TRBJ2-7; D may match TRBD1 or TRBD2 (5 bases each). CDR1 SNHLY and CDR2 FYNNEI come from the germline V gene. This CDR3 spans 15 amino acids. With 7 bases removed from V and 7 bases from J, the gap between germline ends came to 23 bases. The CDR3 sequence: CASNARDPAWGEQYF. CDR3 sequence (DNA): TGTGCCAGCAACGCCCGGGACCCAGCTTGGGGTGAGCAGTACTTC.

This rearrangement joins TRBV30 to TRBJ1-1; D remains ambiguous. The CDR3 totals 14 residues. V was clipped by 3 bases and J by 8 bases, with 19 bases between them. Per the germline V gene, CDR1 is GTSNPN and CDR2 is SVGIG (reference sequence). This CDR3 is CAWSDTVALWEAFF. The CDR3 DNA reads TGTGCCTGGAGCGATACAGTGGCCCTGTGGGAAGCTTTCTTT.